The 8 T cell receptor beta chains reported below all come from one sample, sequenced in a study of T cells expressing NK-cell markers. TCRdb reprocessed the 5' RACE reads and stores each CDR3 protein as one record, lacking DNA. The sample has about 430,000 distinct CDR3 sequences. The sample taken for sequencing was blood T cells: a sorted CD56 or NKG2C T cell subset, CD4+ or CD8+ T cells, or bulk PBMC T cells (not recorded which). These receptors were collected from a woman in her forties or fifties in good health.

This chain joins TRBV20-1 and TRBJ2-1. The CDR3 consists of 13 residues. Germline assignment: CDR1 DFQATT and CDR2 SNEGSKA (reference sequence). CDR3: CSAAGLQPIEQFF.

Here the CDR3 reads CASSLFRLAGALGNEQFF. This chain joins TRBV5-1 and TRBJ2-1; as DNA is missing, the TRBD2 call by TCRdb cannot be tested. Looked up from germline, CDR1 is SGHRS and CDR2 is YFSETQ. CDR3 length: 18 amino acids.

The genes are TRBV29-1 and TRBJ1-2. The CDR3 is 12 residues long. Germline V CDR1 and CDR2: SQVTM, ANQGSEA. The CDR3 is CSVEGTEYGYTF.

V usage is TRBV5-6 and J usage is TRBJ1-1; TCRdb calls TRBD1, which cannot be checked without DNA. This CDR3 is built from 15 residues. CDR1 and CDR2 (germline): SGHDT, YYEEEE. The CDR3 sequence is CASSPPGTGLTEAFF. Supplemented by reference TRBV5-6 and TRBJ1-1, the full variable domain reads DAGVTQSPTHLIKTRGQQVTLRCSPKSGHDTVSWYQQALGQGPQFIFQYYEEEERQRGNFPDRFSGHQFPNYSSELNVNALLLGDSALYLCASSPPGTGLTEAFFGQGTRLTVV.

The V and J genes are TRBV11-2 and TRBJ2-2; the TRBD2 assignment by TCRdb is unverifiable without DNA. Germline CDR1 SGHAT, CDR2 FQNNGV. The CDR3 spans 15 residues. CDR3 sequence: CASSLASGFTGELFF.

The chain links TRBV9 to TRBJ1-1; TCRdb's D gene call, TRBD1, goes unchecked for lack of DNA. In germline, CDR1 is SGDLS, CDR2 YYNGEE. This CDR3 is 15 amino acids long. The CDR3 loop is CASSVVPGDNTEAFF.

The chain carries TRBV29-1 and TRBJ2-1; TCRdb gives TRBD2 as the D gene, but with no DNA this cannot be confirmed. This CDR3 comprises 15 residues. Germline assignment: CDR1 SQVTM and CDR2 ANQGSEA. The CDR3 loop is CSAAPGTSVHNEQFF.

This CDR3 is CSKTGANVLTF. The V call is TRBV20-1, the J call TRBJ2-6. Germline values: CDR1 DFQATT, CDR2 SNEGSKA (reference sequence). The CDR3 sequence is 11 residues long.